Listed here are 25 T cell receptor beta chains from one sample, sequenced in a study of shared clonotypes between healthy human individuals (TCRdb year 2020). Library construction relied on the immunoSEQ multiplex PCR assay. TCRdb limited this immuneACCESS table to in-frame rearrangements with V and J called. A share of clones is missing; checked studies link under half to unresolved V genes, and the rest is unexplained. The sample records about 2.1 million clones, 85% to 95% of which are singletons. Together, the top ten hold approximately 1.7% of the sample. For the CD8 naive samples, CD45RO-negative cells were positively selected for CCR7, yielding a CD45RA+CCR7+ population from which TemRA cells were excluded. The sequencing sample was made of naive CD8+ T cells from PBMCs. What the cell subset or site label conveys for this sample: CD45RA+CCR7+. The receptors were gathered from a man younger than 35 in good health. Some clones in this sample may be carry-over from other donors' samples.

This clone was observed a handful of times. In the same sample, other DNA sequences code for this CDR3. This CDR3 reads CAISESLYEQYF. CDR3 coding DNA: TGTGCCATCAGTGAGTCACTTTACGAGCAGTACTTC. The rearrangement joins TRBV10-3 to TRBJ2-7; unclear D gene. There are 12 residues in the CDR3. Germline values: CDR1 ENHRY, CDR2 SYGVKD. V was cut by 0 bases and J by 4 bases, with 4 bases left in between.

CDR3 DNA sequence: TGTGCCAGCAGCCGAGGGGGCGCGAGGTTCACTGAAGCTTTCTTT. Translating it yields CASSRGGARFTEAFF. The J gene is TRBJ1-1, the V gene TRBV5-6; 7 nucleotides match TRBD1. J gave up 4 bases and V 4 bases, and 10 bases lay outside the gene matches. The germline CDR1 and CDR2 sequences are SGHDT and YYEEEE. CDR3 length equals 15 residues.

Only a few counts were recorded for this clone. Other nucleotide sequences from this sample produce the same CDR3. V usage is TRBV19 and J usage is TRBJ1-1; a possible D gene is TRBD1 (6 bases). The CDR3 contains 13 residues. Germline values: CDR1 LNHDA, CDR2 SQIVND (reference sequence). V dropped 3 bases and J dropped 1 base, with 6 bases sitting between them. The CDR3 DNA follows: TGTGCCAGTAGTATCAGGGGGAACACTGAAGCTTTCTTT. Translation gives CASSIRGNTEAFF.

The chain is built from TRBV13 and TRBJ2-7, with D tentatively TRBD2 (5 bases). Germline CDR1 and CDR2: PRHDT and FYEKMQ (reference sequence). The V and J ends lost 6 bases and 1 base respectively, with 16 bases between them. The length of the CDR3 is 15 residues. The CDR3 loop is CASSYTGLLSYEQYF. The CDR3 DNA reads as TGTGCCAGCAGTTACACTGGACTTCTTTCCTACGAGCAGTACTTC.

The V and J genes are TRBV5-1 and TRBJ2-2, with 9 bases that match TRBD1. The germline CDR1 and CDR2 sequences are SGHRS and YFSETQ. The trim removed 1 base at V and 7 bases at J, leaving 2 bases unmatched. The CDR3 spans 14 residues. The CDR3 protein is CASSLQGQGGELFF. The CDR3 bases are TGCGCCAGCAGCTTGCAGGGACAGGGCGGGGAGCTGTTTTTT. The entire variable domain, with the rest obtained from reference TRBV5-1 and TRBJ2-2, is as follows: KAGVTQTPRYLIKTRGQQVTLSCSPISGHRSVSWYQQTPGQGLQFLFEYFSETQRNKGNFPGRFSGRQFSNSRSEMNVSTLELGDSALYLCASSLQGQGGELFFGEGSRLTVL.

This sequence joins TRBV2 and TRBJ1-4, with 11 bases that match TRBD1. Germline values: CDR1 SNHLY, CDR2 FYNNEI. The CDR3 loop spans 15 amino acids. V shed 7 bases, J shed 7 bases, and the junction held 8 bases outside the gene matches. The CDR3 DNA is TGTGCCAGCACCCCCACTGGGACAGGGGGTGAAAAACTGTTTTTT. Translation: CASTPTGTGGEKLFF.

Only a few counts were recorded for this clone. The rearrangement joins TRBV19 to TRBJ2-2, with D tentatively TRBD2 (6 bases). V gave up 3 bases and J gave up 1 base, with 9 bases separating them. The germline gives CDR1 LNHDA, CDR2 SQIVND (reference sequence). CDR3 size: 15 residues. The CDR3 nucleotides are TGTGCCAGTAGTATTTGGCGGGGGAACACCGGGGAGCTGTTTTTT. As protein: CASSIWRGNTGELFF.

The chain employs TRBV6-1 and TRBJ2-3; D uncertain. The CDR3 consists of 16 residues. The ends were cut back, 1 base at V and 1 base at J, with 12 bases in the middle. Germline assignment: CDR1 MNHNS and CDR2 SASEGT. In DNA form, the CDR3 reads TGTGCCAGCAGTGAAGGACTTCCCTGGGGCACAGATACGCAGTATTTT. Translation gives CASSEGLPWGTDTQYF.

The DNA of the CDR3 is TGTGCCAGCAGTGAATGGCAGGACGTAAGCTATGGCTACACCTTC. It encodes CASSEWQDVSYGYTF. J is TRBJ1-2 and V is TRBV6-1; D gene uncertain. This CDR3 comprises 15 residues. Trimming stripped 2 bases from V and 4 bases from J, with 14 bases between. The germline CDR1 and CDR2 sequences are MNHNS and SASEGT.

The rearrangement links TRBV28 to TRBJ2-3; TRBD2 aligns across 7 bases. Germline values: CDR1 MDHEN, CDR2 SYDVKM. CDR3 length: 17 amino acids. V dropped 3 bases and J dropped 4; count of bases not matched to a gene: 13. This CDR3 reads CASSLLSLRGRADTQYF. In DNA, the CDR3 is TGTGCCAGCAGTTTGTTGAGTCTTCGTGGGAGGGCAGATACGCAGTATTTT.

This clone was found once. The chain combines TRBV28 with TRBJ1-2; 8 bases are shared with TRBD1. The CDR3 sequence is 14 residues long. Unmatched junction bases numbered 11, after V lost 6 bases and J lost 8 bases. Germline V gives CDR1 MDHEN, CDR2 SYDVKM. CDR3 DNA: TGTGCCAGCAGAAAGCAGGGGGCAATAGGAGGCTACACCTTC. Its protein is CASRKQGAIGGYTF.

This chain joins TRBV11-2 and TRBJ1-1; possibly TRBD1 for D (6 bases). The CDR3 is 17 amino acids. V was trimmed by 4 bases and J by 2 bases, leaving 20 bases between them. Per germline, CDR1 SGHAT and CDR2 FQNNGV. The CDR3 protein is CASSSPKKLGANTEAFF. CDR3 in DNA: TGTGCCAGCAGCTCGCCGAAAAAACTGGGGGCAAACACTGAAGCTTTCTTT.

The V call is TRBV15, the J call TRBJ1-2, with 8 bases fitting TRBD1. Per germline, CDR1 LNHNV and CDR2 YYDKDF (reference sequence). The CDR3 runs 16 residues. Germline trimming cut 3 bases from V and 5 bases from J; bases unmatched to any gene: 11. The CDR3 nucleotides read TGTGCCACCAGCAGCCAGAACAGGGGGGCGGATTATGGCTACACCTTC. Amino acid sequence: CATSSQNRGADYGYTF.

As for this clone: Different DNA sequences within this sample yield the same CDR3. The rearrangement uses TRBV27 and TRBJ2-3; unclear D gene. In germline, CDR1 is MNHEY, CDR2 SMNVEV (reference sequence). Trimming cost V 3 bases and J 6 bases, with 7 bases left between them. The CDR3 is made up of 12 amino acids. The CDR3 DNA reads TGTGCCAGCAGTTTCTTAGGGGATACGCAGTATTTT. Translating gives CASSFLGDTQYF.

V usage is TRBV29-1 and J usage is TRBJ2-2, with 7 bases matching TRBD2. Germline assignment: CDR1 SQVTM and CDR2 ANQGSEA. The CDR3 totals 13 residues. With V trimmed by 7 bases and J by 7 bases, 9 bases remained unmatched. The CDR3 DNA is TGCAGCGCCCGCCCGACTAGCATCGGGGAGCTGTTTTTT. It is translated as CSARPTSIGELFF.

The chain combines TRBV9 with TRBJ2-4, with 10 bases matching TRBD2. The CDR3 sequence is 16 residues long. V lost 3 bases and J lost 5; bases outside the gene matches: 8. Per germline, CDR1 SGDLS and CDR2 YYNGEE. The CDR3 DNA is TGTGCCAGCAGCGCCGGGACTAGCGTTTTCGAAAACATTCAGTACTTC. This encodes CASSAGTSVFENIQYF.

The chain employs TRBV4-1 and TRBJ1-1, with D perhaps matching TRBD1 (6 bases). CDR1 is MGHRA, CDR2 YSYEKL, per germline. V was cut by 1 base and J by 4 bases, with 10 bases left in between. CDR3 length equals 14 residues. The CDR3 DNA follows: TGCGCCAGCAGCCAAGTCGGCAGGGGCACTGAAGCTTTCTTT. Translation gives CASSQVGRGTEAFF.

For the CDR3, the DNA is TGCGCCAGCAGCCAAAGCGGAGGTTACGAGCAGTACTTC. Translated, it gives CASSQSGGYEQYF. V gene TRBV4-1 combines with J gene TRBJ2-7, with a weak D call TRBD2 (5 bases). Germline V gene sequence: CDR1 MGHRA, CDR2 YSYEKL. Trimming stripped 2 bases from V and 4 bases from J, with 9 bases between. The CDR3 spans 13 residues.

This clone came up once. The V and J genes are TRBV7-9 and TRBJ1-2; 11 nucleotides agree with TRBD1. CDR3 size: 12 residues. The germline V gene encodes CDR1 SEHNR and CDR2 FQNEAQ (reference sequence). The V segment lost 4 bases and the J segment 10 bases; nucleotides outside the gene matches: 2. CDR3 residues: CASSSGQGDYTF. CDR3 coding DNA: TGTGCCAGCAGCTCGGGACAGGGGGACTACACCTTC.

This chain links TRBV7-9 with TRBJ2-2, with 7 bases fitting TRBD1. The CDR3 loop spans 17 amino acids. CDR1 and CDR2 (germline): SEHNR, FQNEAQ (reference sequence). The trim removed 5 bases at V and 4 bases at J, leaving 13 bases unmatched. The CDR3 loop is CASSPPVGTAPTGELFF. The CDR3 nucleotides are TGTGCCAGCAGCCCCCCAGTTGGGACAGCCCCCACCGGGGAGCTGTTTTTT.

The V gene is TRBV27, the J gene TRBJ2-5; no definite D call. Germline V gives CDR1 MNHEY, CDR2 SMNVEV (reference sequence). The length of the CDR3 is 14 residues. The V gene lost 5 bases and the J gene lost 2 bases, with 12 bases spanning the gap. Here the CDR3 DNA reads TGTGCCAGCAGTCCCTGGGGTCCTCAAGAGACCCAGTACTTC. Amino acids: CASSPWGPQETQYF.

The CDR3 loop is CASSLAHGGRYYNEQFF. As DNA, the CDR3 is TGTGCCAGCAGCTTAGCGCACGGTGGCAGATACTACAATGAGCAGTTCTTC. The chain carries TRBV7-6 and TRBJ2-1; no firm D call. Germline-derived CDR1 and CDR2 are SGHVS and FNYEAQ. Trimming removed 0 bases from V and 3 bases from J, with 15 bases in between. The CDR3 totals 17 residues.

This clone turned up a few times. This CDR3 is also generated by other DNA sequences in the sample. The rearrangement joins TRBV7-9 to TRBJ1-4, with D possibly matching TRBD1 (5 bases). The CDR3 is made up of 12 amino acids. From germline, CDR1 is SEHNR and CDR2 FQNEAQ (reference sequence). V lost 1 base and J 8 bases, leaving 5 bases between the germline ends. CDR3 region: CASSLGGEKLFF. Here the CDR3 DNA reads TGTGCCAGCAGCTTAGGGGGGGAAAAACTGTTTTTT.

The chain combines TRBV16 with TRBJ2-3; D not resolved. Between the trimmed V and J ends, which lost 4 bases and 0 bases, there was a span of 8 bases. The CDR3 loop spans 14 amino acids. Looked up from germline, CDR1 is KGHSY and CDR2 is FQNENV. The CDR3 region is CASSPSTSTDTQYF. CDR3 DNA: TGTGCCAGCAGCCCGTCGACGAGCACAGATACGCAGTATTTT.

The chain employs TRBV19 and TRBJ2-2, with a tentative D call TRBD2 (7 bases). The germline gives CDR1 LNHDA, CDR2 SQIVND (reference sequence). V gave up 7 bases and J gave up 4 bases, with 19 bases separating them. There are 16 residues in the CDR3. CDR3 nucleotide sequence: TGTGCCAGTACCTCCACCACAGGGAGGGGCACCGGGGAGCTGTTTTTT. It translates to CASTSTTGRGTGELFF.